These 3 T cell receptor beta chains were sequenced from one sample in a study of cytomegalovirus exposure and HLA in healthy donors (dated by TCRdb to the late 2010s). The method was the immunoSEQ multiplex PCR assay. The multiplex PCR relied on a mix of 60 forward primers for TCR Vbeta segments and 13 reverse primers for TCR Jbeta segments. In its TCRdb copy, this immuneACCESS table keeps in-frame sequences only and misses some clones. Where compared with another copy, unresolved V genes explain less than half of these, and the others have no known cause. The sample table records around 100,000 clones. The top ten clonotypes cover 6.8% of the sample. Sequenced input: PBMCs. The receptors were sampled from a man aged 40-50 years in good health and CMV-seropositive.

This chain connects TRBV28 to TRBJ1-5; TRBD1 agrees at 7 bases. The CDR3 is 16 amino acids. Germline assignment: CDR1 MDHEN and CDR2 SYDVKM. The V segment lost 7 bases and the J segment 0 bases; nucleotides outside the gene matches: 9. The CDR3 DNA reads TGTGCCAGCAAGGCAGGGGGGCCTTATAGCAATCAGCCCCAGCATTTT. It specifies CASKAGGPYSNQPQHF.

The gene calls are TRBV5-8 and TRBJ1-1; the match to TRBD1 covers 7 bases. The CDR3 runs to 15 residues. CDR1 SGHTS and CDR2 YDEGEE come from the germline V gene. V trimming: 3 bases; J trimming: 5 bases; junction bases outside the gene matches: 10. CDR3 in amino acids: CASSSHPGGRTEAFF. The DNA for the CDR3 is TGTGCCAGCAGCTCCCACCCAGGGGGAAGGACTGAAGCTTTCTTT.

This chain uses TRBV2 with TRBJ1-5; the D is unclear. Germline CDR1 SNHLY, CDR2 FYNNEI. V lost 6 bases to trimming and J lost 3 bases, with 12 bases between them. This CDR3 is built from 14 residues. The CDR3 reads CASRATSPNQPQHF. The CDR3 DNA reads as TGTGCCAGCAGGGCGACTTCCCCCAATCAGCCCCAGCATTTT.